This T cell receptor (beta chain) appears in the sequencing data of a study of blood T cell repertoires in COVID-19. Study processing details: Amplification of reference gene primers was used by the study to estimate nucleated cell counts. The protocol was immunoSEQ multiplex PCR, while the TCRdb copy is restricted to in-frame clones and leaves out a portion. The D gene and trimming were derived from the DNA, and the V and J assignments and clone size from that table. The repertoire includes about 75,000 clones, 79% of them detected once, and 5.4% sits in the top ten. The CDR3 loop spans 14 amino acids. Germline V gene sequence: CDR1 MGHRA, CDR2 YSYEKL. The V end lost 0 bases, the J end lost 3 bases, and 9 bases lay between the germline ends.

The receptor's source is a woman aged 80 or over with active or convalescent COVID-19. The sample taken for sequencing was peripheral blood. The rearrangement links TRBV4-1 to TRBJ2-7; perhaps TRBD2 as D (6 bases). The chain's CDR3 is CASSQDGRGYEQYF. The DNA of the CDR3 is TGCGCCAGCAGCCAAGACGGGAGAGGCTACGAGCAGTACTTC.